The T cell receptor (beta chain) described here comes from a study of blood T cell repertoires in COVID-19. In the original workflow: Amplifying reference gene primers gave estimates of nucleated cell counts. Using immunoSEQ multiplex PCR, the repertoire was profiled, and TCRdb retains in-frame clones only, with some absent. V and J calls and clone size are copied from that table; D and trimming were computed from the DNA. The data contain about 150,000 clones, approximately 82% of them seen just once; the ten biggest clones take up roughly 7.2%. V lost 0 bases and J lost 4; bases outside the gene matches: 23. Germline V gene lookup returns CDR1 LGHNA and CDR2 YSLEER. The CDR3 loop spans 21 amino acids.

This TCR came from a woman aged 45-65 years in a cohort sampled during active or convalescent COVID-19. The chain couples TRBV4-3 to TRBJ2-7, with TRBD1 matching 8 bases. Sequencing was done on a sample of peripheral blood. For the CDR3, the DNA is TGCGCCAGCAGCCAAGAAATCAACGGCGGCAGGGGGCTGGGTGGGAGGTACGAGCAGTACTTC. It encodes CASSQEINGGRGLGGRYEQYF.